These T cell receptor beta chains were read from a single sample in a study of blood T cell repertoires in COVID-19. Only in-frame clones appear in the TCRdb table, and some are missing; sequencing was by immunoSEQ multiplex PCR. The sample shows about 110,000 clones, around 80% of them seen only once. The material sequenced was peripheral blood. These receptors were collected from a human donor in a cohort sampled during active or convalescent COVID-19. Both conserved end residues are part of each CDR3. D genes are given only for firm matches. Clone size appears in some rows only: once, few, many, or a class for an expanded clone.

j_gene: TRBJ1-4
abundance: NA
v_gene: TRBV5-6
d_gene: NA
CDR3nt: TGTGCCAGCAGCTTCCGAGCCTCTAATGAAAAACTGTTTTTT
CDR3aa: CASSFRASNEKLFF

j_gene: TRBJ1-2
abundance: NA
v_gene: TRBV14
d_gene: NA
CDR3nt: TGTGCCAGCAGCCAAGAGATCGGGCGCCGGGGTTGGTCTGGCTACACCTTC
CDR3aa: CASSQEIGRRGWSGYTF

j_gene: TRBJ2-7
abundance: once
v_gene: TRBV6-5
d_gene: TRBD1
CDR3nt: TGTGCCAGCAGTTACAGGGGGACAGGGGGCATCTACGAGCAGTACTTC
CDR3aa: CASSYRGTGGIYEQYF

j_gene: TRBJ1-2
abundance: NA
v_gene: TRBV5-1
d_gene: TRBD1
CDR3nt: TGCGCCAGCAGCTTGGTTACAGGGGCCCTCCCTGGCTACACCTTC
CDR3aa: CASSLVTGALPGYTF

j_gene: TRBJ1-2
abundance: NA
v_gene: TRBV5-4
d_gene: TRBD1
CDR3nt: TGTGCCAGCAGCTTGAATACAGGGGGCGGGGGGAGTGGCTACACCTTC
CDR3aa: CASSLNTGGGGSGYTF

j_gene: TRBJ1-2
abundance: few
v_gene: TRBV11-2
d_gene: TRBD1
CDR3nt: TGTGCCAGCAGCAACTGGGACAGGGGAGTCTATGGCTACACCTTC
CDR3aa: CASSNWDRGVYGYTF

j_gene: TRBJ2-1
abundance: NA
v_gene: TRBV5-4
d_gene: TRBD2
CDR3nt: TGTGCCAGCAGCTTGGAAGGCGGGGGGGCAGGTAATGAGCAGTTCTTC
CDR3aa: CASSLEGGGAGNEQFF

j_gene: TRBJ2-2
abundance: NA
v_gene: TRBV7-6
d_gene: TRBD2
CDR3nt: TGTGCCAGCAGCAAGCGGGACGGCACCGGGGAGCTGTTTTTT
CDR3aa: CASSKRDGTGELFF

j_gene: TRBJ1-2
abundance: NA
v_gene: TRBV30
d_gene: NA
CDR3nt: TGTGCCTGGAGTCAGACAGTAGGTGGCTACACCTTC
CDR3aa: CAWSQTVGGYTF

j_gene: TRBJ1-6
abundance: NA
v_gene: TRBV28
d_gene: TRBD1
CDR3nt: TGTGCCAGCAGTTTCGATGAGGGGGCGAGATCACCCCTCCACTTT
CDR3aa: CASSFDEGARSPLHF

j_gene: TRBJ2-5
abundance: NA
v_gene: TRBV10-3
d_gene: NA
CDR3nt: TGTGCCATCGGAGGACAGGAGACCCAGTACTTC
CDR3aa: CAIGGQETQYF